These T cell receptor beta chains were read from a single sample in a study of T cells in Graves' hyperthyroidism and ophthalmopathy. In TCRdb, the multiplex PCR reads were re-called with MiXCR into one record per CDR3 protein. The sample gives around 360,000 distinct CDR3 sequences, 13% to 15% of which show up once; roughly a fifth is in the top ten. The specimen was blood. These receptors were obtained from a woman aged 55-69 years with Graves' ophthalmopathy. The CDR3 runs from the conserved cysteine through the conserved F or W. Each record gives: J gene, clone size, V gene, D gene, CDR3 DNA, CDR3 protein. The D gene is left open where the match is weak. Size is omitted from some rows. Given values are once, few, many or a class for expanded clones.

TRBJ2-1	NA	TRBV6-1	TRBD2	TGTGCCAGCAGTGAAATTAGCGGGATCTACAATGAGCAGTTCTTC	CASSEISGIYNEQFF
TRBJ2-1	few	TRBV6-1	TRBD2	TGTGCCAGCGGCGGGACTAGCGGGAGTCTTGGCAATGAGCAGTTCTTC	CASGGTSGSLGNEQFF
TRBJ2-7	few	TRBV7-3	TRBD1	TGTGCCAGCAGCTTAACTACAGGGGCGAGCTCCTACGAGCAGTACTTC	CASSLTTGASSYEQYF
TRBJ2-3	many	TRBV28	NA	TGTGCCAGCAGTTTATCCACGCATACGCAGTATTTT	CASSLSTHTQYF
TRBJ2-7	NA	TRBV5-1	NA	TGCGCCAGCAGCTCCGGCGGGCAGTTCAGTTACGAGCAGTACTTC	CASSSGGQFSYEQYF
TRBJ2-2	many	TRBV28	NA	TGTGCCAGCAGCCCCCGGCTAGTTACCGGGGAGCTGTTTTTT	CASSPRLVTGELFF
TRBJ2-3	NA	TRBV29-1	NA	TGCAGCGTCGCGGAGGGCCCCACAGATACGCAGTATTTT	CSVAEGPTDTQYF
TRBJ2-1	NA	TRBV7-9	TRBD2	TGTGCCAGCAGCTTCTTTCCGCCCCCCGGGACTAGCGGGAGTGGCAATGAGCAGTTCTTC	CASSFFPPPGTSGSGNEQFF
TRBJ2-7	few	TRBV29-1	NA	TGCAGCGCCCGAGCCCCAGGGTCGAGCTCCTACGAGCAGTACTTC	CSARAPGSSSYEQYF
TRBJ1-1	few	TRBV19	TRBD1	TGTGCCAGTATCCGGACAGGGCCGAACACTGAAGCTTTCTTT	CASIRTGPNTEAFF
TRBJ2-2	NA	TRBV5-4	TRBD2	TGTGCCAGCAGCTTGGTTCCCGCGGGAGGGCCGGCCACCGGGGAGCTGTTTTTT	CASSLVPAGGPATGELFF
TRBJ1-1	many	TRBV7-7	NA	TGTGCTAGCAGCGCCCGGGAACCGAGGAACACTGAAGCTTTCTTT	CASSAREPRNTEAFF
TRBJ2-7	NA	TRBV19	NA	TGTGCCAGTAGTACCACGGGAGGGGGCCGGGCGGTCTACGAGCAGTACTTC	CASSTTGGGRAVYEQYF
TRBJ2-7	many	TRBV29-1	TRBD2	TGCAGCGCAAGCGGGAGAGCCGACGAGCAGTACTTC	CSASGRADEQYF
TRBJ2-7	NA	TRBV24-1	TRBD1	TGTGCCACCAGTGATTCCTACAGGGGGCGGTTCGAGCAGTACTTC	CATSDSYRGRFEQYF
TRBJ2-3	NA	TRBV19	TRBD2	TGTGCCAGTACCACCGCGGGAGGAACAGATACGCAGTATTTT	CASTTAGGTDTQYF
TRBJ1-5	many	TRBV20-1	TRBD1	TGCAGTGCTCTGAGAACCGGGACAGGGGGCAATCAGCCCCAGCATTTT	CSALRTGTGGNQPQHF
TRBJ2-5	many	TRBV11-2	NA	TGTGCCAGCAGCTTAGATGTAGGCCCAGAGACCCAGTACTTC	CASSLDVGPETQYF
TRBJ2-1	many	TRBV5-1	NA	TGCGCCACTCCGGAGGGGTCCGAGCAGTTCTTC	CATPEGSEQFF
TRBJ2-7	NA	TRBV6-1	NA	TGTGCCAGCAGGCTGGTTGGGTCCGAGCAGTACTTC	CASRLVGSEQYF
TRBJ2-1	many	TRBV6-1	TRBD1	TGTGCCAGCAGTTACCCGACAGGGACTGAGCAGTTCTTC	CASSYPTGTEQFF
TRBJ2-5	many	TRBV30	TRBD2	TGTGCCTGGAGTCTAGGACTAGCGCAAGAGACCCAGTACTTC	CAWSLGLAQETQYF
TRBJ2-5	NA	TRBV5-5	TRBD1	TGTGCCAGCAGCCAGGAGACAGGGGGAGGGCAAGAGACCCAGTACTTC	CASSQETGGGQETQYF
TRBJ2-7	NA	TRBV11-2	NA	TGTGCCAGCAGCCCTCAGGGACGGAGCCACGAGCAGTACTTC	CASSPQGRSHEQYF
TRBJ2-5	many	TRBV30	TRBD2	TGTGCCTGGAGCAGCGGGGGGGCCCAGTACTTC	CAWSSGGAQYF
TRBJ2-4	few	TRBV6-1	NA	TGTGCCAGCAGTTATAACGTGGGAACCGTAAAAAACATTCAGTACTTC	CASSYNVGTVKNIQYF
TRBJ2-7	few	TRBV6-1	NA	TGTGCCAGCAGTGAATATAACGAGCAGTACTTC	CASSEYNEQYF
TRBJ2-7	many	TRBV7-2	TRBD2	TGTGCCAGCAGCCGACTTACCGTGGGGGGGACGGGCGAGCAGTACTTC	CASSRLTVGGTGEQYF
TRBJ2-1	many	TRBV7-3	NA	TGTGCCAGCAGCTTAACTGAGTCGGGTGAGCAGTTCTTC	CASSLTESGEQFF
TRBJ1-2	NA	TRBV6-6	NA	TGTGCCAGCAGTTACCGGGAAACATCGGCCAACTATGGCTACACCTTC	CASSYRETSANYGYTF
TRBJ2-1	NA	TRBV2	TRBD2	TGTGCCACCAGCCCTGCTAGCGGGGGTACTGAGCAGTTCTTC	CATSPASGGTEQFF
TRBJ1-4	NA	TRBV3-1	TRBD1	TGTGCCAGCAGCCAAGATTTCGGGACAGCAACTAATGAAAAACTGTTTTTT	CASSQDFGTATNEKLFF
TRBJ2-3	many	TRBV5-1	TRBD1	TGCGCCAGCAGCTTTGGACAGGGGTGGACAGATACGCAGTATTTT	CASSFGQGWTDTQYF
TRBJ2-2	many	TRBV4-1	NA	TGCGCCAGCAGGGGAGCGGTGGATAGGACCGGGGAGCTGTTTTTT	CASRGAVDRTGELFF
TRBJ2-1	few	TRBV25-1	TRBD2	TGTGCCAGCAGTGGCCGGACTAGCGGCGAGCAGTTCTTC	CASSGRTSGEQFF
TRBJ2-5	few	TRBV19	NA	TGTGCCAGTAATGAGGACCCCCGCAGAGAGACCCAGTACTTC	CASNEDPRRETQYF
TRBJ2-5	NA	TRBV7-2	TRBD1	TGTGCCAGTTCTCTACTCTTGGGACAGGGGCAGACCCAGTACTTC	CASSLLLGQGQTQYF
TRBJ2-1	many	TRBV30	NA	TGTGCCTGGAGTGTTTTAAACGGCGGAAACACCTACAATGAGCAGTTCTTC	CAWSVLNGGNTYNEQFF
TRBJ1-2	many	TRBV27	TRBD1	TGTGCCACCCGGGACAGGGGAGGAACTAACTATGGCTACACCTTC	CATRDRGGTNYGYTF
TRBJ2-1	few	TRBV19	TRBD2	TGTGCCAGTAACCCGGGACTAGCTGGAGGATCCTACAATGAGCAGTTCTTC	CASNPGLAGGSYNEQFF
TRBJ2-3	many	TRBV5-1	TRBD2	TGCGCCAGCAGCTTGCGAGTGGTAGCGGGAGGCACAGATACGCAGTATTTT	CASSLRVVAGGTDTQYF
TRBJ2-5	few	TRBV9	NA	TGTGCCAGCAGCGTAGCCCCGGCAGGGCCCCCCCAAGAGACCCAGTACTTC	CASSVAPAGPPQETQYF
TRBJ1-1	NA	TRBV20-1	NA	TGCAGTGCTAGAGCCGGGGGCTGGATGAACACTGAAGCTTTCTTT	CSARAGGWMNTEAFF
TRBJ2-3	few	TRBV20-1	NA	TGCAGTGCCCAATCGGGGCCGGCGTATGGGTATACGCAGTATTTT	CSAQSGPAYGYTQYF
TRBJ2-3	NA	TRBV25-1	NA	TGTGCCAGCAGTGAACGCAGGGGAGATACGCAGTATTTT	CASSERRGDTQYF
TRBJ2-2	few	TRBV7-9	NA	TGTGCCAGCAGCTTAGGGTCTTACACCGGGGAGCTGTTTTTT	CASSLGSYTGELFF
TRBJ1-1	many	TRBV6-5	NA	TGTGCCAGCAGTTACACAGGGAGTAACACTGAAGCTTTCTTT	CASSYTGSNTEAFF
TRBJ2-7	many	TRBV18	NA	TGTGCCAGTGGACTTTACTCCTACGAGCAGTACTTC	CASGLYSYEQYF